The entry that follows covers one T cell receptor (beta chain) sequence. Its antigen remains unidentified. This entry is derived from a study of T cell responses to AZD1222 COVID-19 vaccine. TCRdb keeps only in-frame clones here, not all; method: immunoSEQ multiplex PCR. Among about 130,000 clones listed, around 87% were seen once. Regarding the study as a whole: Donors were chiefly white British, with a greater number of females, and clonal diversity was perhaps underestimated. Reports indicate that nearly half of spike-specific TCRs are directed at unmutated variant regions. At baseline, just 6 or 7 AZD1222 recipients tested seropositive.

Trimming took off 4 bases at V and 2 bases at J, with 9 bases between the two ends. The CDR3 runs to 15 residues. Germline V gives CDR1 SGHTA, CDR2 FQGNSA. The sequence was collected from an adult in good health. The V and J genes are TRBV7-2 and TRBJ1-6; the D is unclear. This specimen was peripheral blood, taken on day 0 of AZD1222 vaccination. The CDR3 nucleotides are TGTGCCAGCAGCTCGAGACACGCCTATAATTCACCCCTCCACTTT. This codes for CASSSRHAYNSPLHF. The variable domain in full, with the rest retrieved from reference TRBV7-2 and TRBJ1-6, is GAGVSQSPSNKVTEKGKDVELRCDPISGHTALYWYRQSLGQGLEFLIYFQGNSAPDKSGLPSDRFSAERTGGSVSTLTIQRTQQEDSAVYLCASSSRHAYNSPLHFGNGTRLTVT.